This T cell receptor (beta chain) was recovered during a study of early T cells in non-severe SARS-CoV-2 infection. TCRdb re-called the 5' RACE reads through MiXCR, storing one row per CDR3 protein. The table records tens of thousands of distinct CDR3 sequences, approximately 15% of them present only once. Germline-derived CDR1 and CDR2 are ENHRY and SYGVKD. V trimming: 3 bases; J trimming: 5 bases; junction bases outside the gene matches: 9. The CDR3 contains 16 residues. In this sample, this clonotype turned up many times. Sequenced material: whole blood, taken at baseline. The V and J genes are TRBV10-3 and TRBJ2-1; TRBD2 agrees at 8 bases. This TCR derives from an adult who was a healthcare worker with PCR-confirmed SARS-CoV-2 infection or an uninfected control (not recorded which). CDR3 amino acids: CAISDVLAASHNEQFF. The CDR3 DNA sequence: TGTGCCATCAGTGACGTACTAGCGGCCTCTCACAATGAGCAGTTCTTC.